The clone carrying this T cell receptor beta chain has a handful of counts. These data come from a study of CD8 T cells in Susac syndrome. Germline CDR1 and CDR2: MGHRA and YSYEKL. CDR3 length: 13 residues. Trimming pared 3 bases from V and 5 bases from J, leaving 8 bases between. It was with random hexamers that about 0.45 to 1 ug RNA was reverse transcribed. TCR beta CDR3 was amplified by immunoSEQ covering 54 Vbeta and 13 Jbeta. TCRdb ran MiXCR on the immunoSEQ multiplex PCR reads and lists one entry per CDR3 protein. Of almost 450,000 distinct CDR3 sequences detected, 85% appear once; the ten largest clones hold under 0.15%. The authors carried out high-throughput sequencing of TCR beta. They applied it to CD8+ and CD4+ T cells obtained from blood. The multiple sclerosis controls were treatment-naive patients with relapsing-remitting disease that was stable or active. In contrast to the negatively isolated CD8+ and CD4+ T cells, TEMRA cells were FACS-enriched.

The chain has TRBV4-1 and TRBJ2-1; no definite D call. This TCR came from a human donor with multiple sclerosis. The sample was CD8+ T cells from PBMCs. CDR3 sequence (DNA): TGCGCCAGCAGCCAGGTGGGCGACAATGAGCAGTTCTTC. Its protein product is CASSQVGDNEQFF.